This entry lists 7 T cell receptor beta chains sequenced from one sample in a study of vaccination and CD4 T cells after COVID-19. Cultured CD4+ T-cell DNA underwent Oncomine TCR Beta short-read sequencing. From the PCR reads, TCRdb called clonotypes with MiXCR, one entry per CDR3 protein. The table has approximately 4,600 distinct CDR3 sequences, 43% seen once. The treatment was: roughly ten-day PBMC culture with coronavirus spike peptide pools or control peptides (ViraFEST assay). For these receptors, no antigen is known. Sequencing used CD4+ T cells from blood, cultured in vitro. The receptors were sampled from a human donor who had recovered from COVID-19.

This clonotype has just a few counts. J is TRBJ1-1 and V is TRBV30; D is unclear. Germline loops: CDR1 GTSNPN, CDR2 SVGIG (reference sequence). Trimming removed 0 bases from V and 1 base from J, with 6 bases in between. The CDR3 loop spans 13 amino acids. CDR3 in amino acids: CAWSVRWNTEAFF. CDR3 sequence (DNA): TGTGCCTGGAGTGTAAGGTGGAACACTGAAGCTTTCTTT.

This clonotype has more than one count but fewer than ten. V is TRBV20-1 and J is TRBJ1-5; 8 bases are a match to TRBD1. V lost 5 bases and J lost 7; bases outside the gene matches: 4. The CDR3 sequence is 12 residues long. The V gene's germline CDR1 is DFQATT and CDR2 SNEGSKA (reference sequence). CDR3 amino acids: CSALDRGQPQHF. CDR3 nucleotides: TGCAGTGCTCTAGACAGGGGACAGCCCCAGCATTTT.

Comments on this clonotype: Germline is not matched at one junction end, which may reflect a read error. CDR3 DNA sequence: TGCGCCAGCAACTTGGCCGAACACACTGAAGCTTTCTTT. Translating it yields CASNLAEHTEAFF. The V gene is TRBV5-1, the J gene TRBJ1-1; no firm D call. Germline values: CDR1 SGHRS, CDR2 YFSETQ. The CDR3 is 13 residues long.

The rearrangement uses TRBV6-2 or TRBV6-3 and TRBJ2-7; 12 positions match TRBD2. V trimming: 3 bases; J trimming: 6 bases; junction bases outside the gene matches: 9. Germline V gene lookup returns CDR1 MNHEY and CDR2 SVGEGT. CDR3 length: 16 residues. CDR3 protein: CASSYSLTSGSLEQYF. CDR3 nucleotide sequence: TGTGCCAGCAGTTATTCTCTGACTAGCGGGAGCCTCGAGCAGTACTTC.

DNA of the CDR3: TGTGCCAGCACTTCTAGCGGGAGGGGGTTCGGCACAGATACGCAGTATTTT. Encoded protein: CASTSSGRGFGTDTQYF. The rearrangement uses TRBV6-1 and TRBJ2-3; TRBD2 agrees at 12 bases. CDR1 is MNHNS, CDR2 SASEGT, per germline. Unmatched junction bases numbered 9, after V lost 7 bases and J lost 1 base. The CDR3 is 17 residues long.

The sample holds a few counts of this clonotype. One end of the junction does not line up with germline, which may come from a read error. The chain combines TRBV11-3 with TRBJ1-2; D is unclear. Germline CDR1 reads SGHNT; CDR2 reads YENEEA. CDR3 length: 12 amino acids. In DNA, the CDR3 is TGTGCCAGCAGCGCCCGGACTCCGCCTTCTTTCTTC. Translation: CASSARTPPSFF. Filled out from reference TRBV11-3 and TRBJ1-2, the complete variable domain reads EAGVVQSPRYKIIEKKQPVAFWCNPISGHNTLYWYLQNLGQGPELLIRYENEEAVDDSQLPKDRFSAERLKGVDSTLKIQPAELGDSAVYLCASSARTPPSFFGSGTRLTVV.

The V and J genes are TRBV2 and TRBJ2-5; D unresolved. Per germline, CDR1 SNHLY and CDR2 FYNNEI. V was trimmed by 6 bases and J by 6 bases, leaving 8 bases between them. The CDR3 has 11 residues. The CDR3 spells CASRELQTQYF. The CDR3 region has the DNA TGTGCCAGCAGGGAGTTGCAGACCCAGTACTTC. The full variable domain, its missing parts supplied by reference TRBV2 and TRBJ2-5, is EPEVTQTPSHQVTQMGQEVILRCVPISNHLYFYWYRQILGQKVEFLVSFYNNEISEKSEIFDDQFSVERPDGSNFTLKIRSTKLEDSAMYFCASRELQTQYFGPGTRLLVL.